The 13 T cell receptor beta chains below come from one sample, sequenced in a study of cytomegalovirus exposure and HLA in healthy donors. The study ran its PCR with 60 Vbeta and 13 Jbeta primers. Profiling relied on immunoSEQ multiplex PCR, and the TCRdb table lists in-frame clones only, not all of them. In the table there are 200,000 to 250,000 clones, 70% to 85% of which are singletons. The sample was PBMCs. Receptors originate from a woman aged 55-69 years in good health and CMV-seropositive.

This clone was recorded a few times. This rearrangement joins TRBV12-5 to TRBJ2-1; TRBD2 aligns across 10 bases. The CDR3 consists of 14 residues. The germline CDR1 and CDR2 sequences are LGHNT and FRNRAP. The V segment lost 6 bases and the J segment 4 bases; nucleotides outside the gene matches: 3. The CDR3 is CASGPGLAYNEQFF. CDR3 DNA: TGTGCTAGTGGGCCGGGACTAGCGTACAATGAGCAGTTCTTC.

As concerns this clone: The CDR3 does not end in the conserved phenylalanine or tryptophan, so this is likely a read error. The chain joins TRBV19 to TRBJ2-2; D unresolved. Trimming took 8 bases from V and 4 from J, leaving 11 bases between them. Germline CDR1 and CDR2: LNHDA and SQIVND (reference sequence). There are 13 residues in the CDR3. The CDR3 here is CASSGQLTGELFL. CDR3 DNA sequence: TGTGCCAGTTCGGGCCAACTCACCGGGGAGCTGTTTCTT.

This sequence joins TRBV7-2 and TRBJ1-4; D ambiguous. The length of the CDR3 is 12 residues. The germline V gene encodes CDR1 SGHTA and CDR2 FQGNSA. The V end lost 3 bases, the J end lost 9 bases, and 8 bases lay between the germline ends. CDR3 DNA sequence: TGTGCCAGCAGCTTCGGAGGGAAAAAACTGTTTTTT. Translation: CASSFGGKKLFF.

The chain combines TRBV2 with TRBJ1-5; 8 bases align to TRBD1. J gave up 2 bases and V 5 bases, and 5 bases lay outside the gene matches. Germline V gene data show CDR1 as SNHLY and CDR2 as FYNNEI. The CDR3 covers 15 residues. CDR3 region: CASSRDRTGNQPQHF. DNA for the CDR3: TGTGCCAGCAGTCGGGACAGGACAGGCAATCAGCCCCAGCATTTT.

J is TRBJ2-7 and V is TRBV7-2; D may be TRBD1 (6 bases). CDR1 and CDR2 (germline): SGHTA, FQGNSA. This CDR3 has 15 residues. Deletions cut 1 base from V and 4 bases from J, with 14 bases between. The CDR3 region is CASSLVGQQEYEQYF. CDR3 sequence (DNA): TGTGCCAGCAGCTTAGTAGGACAGCAGGAATACGAGCAGTACTTC.

The chain combines TRBV2 with TRBJ1-4; D is unclear. Trimming stripped 8 bases from V and 1 base from J, with 8 bases between. The V gene's germline CDR1 is SNHLY and CDR2 FYNNEI. The CDR3 extends over 13 amino acids. The CDR3 region is CASGRGTNEKLFF. CDR3 DNA sequence: TGTGCCAGCGGTCGAGGAACTAATGAAAAACTGTTTTTT.

The CDR3 is CASSAQKRQGKDSPLHF. The CDR3 nucleotides read TGTGCCAGCAGTGCCCAGAAACGACAGGGAAAGGATTCACCCCTCCACTTT. The chain has TRBV6-4 and TRBJ1-6; 7 positions agree with TRBD1. The CDR3 is 17 amino acids. From germline, CDR1 is MRHNA and CDR2 SNTAGT. The J segment lost 8 bases and the V segment lost 4 bases, leaving 14 bases of the junction unmatched.

J is TRBJ1-1 and V is TRBV6-1; D gene ambiguous. The CDR3 has 11 residues. Trimming took 8 bases from V and 6 from J, leaving 10 bases between them. Germline V gives CDR1 MNHNS, CDR2 SASEGT. Here the CDR3 DNA reads TGTGCCAGCGCAGAGGAGCCTGAAGCTTTCTTT. Its translation: CASAEEPEAFF.

The V and J genes are TRBV6-5 and TRBJ1-1; TRBD1 matches at 9 bases. The J segment lost 3 bases and the V segment lost 5 bases, leaving 1 base of the junction unmatched. Germline loops: CDR1 MNHEY, CDR2 SVGAGI. The CDR3 consists of 13 residues. CDR3 amino acids: CASSRTGDTEAFF. As DNA, the CDR3 is TGTGCCAGCAGTCGGACAGGGGACACTGAAGCTTTCTTT.

The chain employs TRBV7-8 and TRBJ1-2; weak D call: TRBD1 (5 bases). Germline V gene sequence: CDR1 SGHVS, CDR2 FQNEAQ. This CDR3 is built from 16 residues. V was clipped by 1 base and J by 0 bases, with 12 bases between them. CDR3 sequence reads: CASSLVGSGPNYGYTF. The CDR3 coding sequence is TGTGCCAGCAGCTTAGTTGGATCAGGGCCTAACTATGGCTACACCTTC.

This chain links TRBV19 with TRBJ2-3; weak D call: TRBD2 (7 bases). Germline CDR1 is LNHDA and CDR2 is SQIVND (reference sequence). Trimming removed 6 bases from V and 6 bases from J, with 16 bases in between. The CDR3 length is 14 residues. CDR3 in amino acids: CASSGGHFGDTQYF. The CDR3 nucleotides read TGTGCCAGTAGCGGGGGGCACTTTGGGGATACGCAGTATTTT.

The J gene is TRBJ1-2, the V gene TRBV7-2, with a weak D call TRBD1 (6 bases). V lost 3 bases, J lost 4 bases, and 15 bases lay in between. The CDR3 sequence is 15 residues long. The germline CDR1 and CDR2 sequences are SGHTA and FQGNSA. Written as DNA, the CDR3 is TGTGCCAGCAGCTTCAGGGGACAAATCAGCTATGGCTACACCTTC. It encodes CASSFRGQISYGYTF. Supplemented by reference TRBV7-2 and TRBJ1-2, the full variable domain reads GAGVSQSPSNKVTEKGKDVELRCDPISGHTALYWYRQSLGQGLEFLIYFQGNSAPDKSGLPSDRFSAERTGGSVSTLTIQRTQQEDSAVYLCASSFRGQISYGYTFGSGTRLTVV.

The V call is TRBV5-1, the J call TRBJ1-1, with D possibly being TRBD1 (5 bases). Germline V gives CDR1 SGHRS, CDR2 YFSETQ. V was shortened by 3 bases and J by 1 base, with 13 bases between the two germline ends. This CDR3 is 15 amino acids long. CDR3 region: CASSSFAGGNTEAFF. The DNA for the CDR3 is TGCGCCAGCAGCTCCTTCGCGGGGGGGAACACTGAAGCTTTCTTT.